This T cell receptor (beta chain) was observed in a study of blood T cell repertoires in COVID-19. On the study more broadly: Samples representing acute and convalescent COVID-19 were sourced from the United States, Italy and Spain. Sample material is recorded as cDNA or gDNA derived from T cells, B-cell-depleted T cells, or PBMCs.

Germline V lookup: CDR1 LGHNA, CDR2 YNFKEQ. The CDR3 contains 15 residues. Trimming removed 4 bases from V and 5 bases from J; junction bases left unmatched: 3. The protocol was immunoSEQ multiplex PCR, while the TCRdb copy is restricted to in-frame clones and leaves out a portion. The sample lists 65,000 to 80,000 clones, roughly four fifths seen once, with roughly a quarter in the top ten. Sequencing was carried out using peripheral blood. The gene calls are TRBV4-2 and TRBJ1-6; TRBD1 aligns across 9 bases. The receptor was isolated from a human donor in a cohort sampled during active COVID-19. In DNA, the CDR3 is TGTGCCAGCAGCCGAGGACAGGGGAATAATTCACCCCTCCACTTT. As protein: CASSRGQGNNSPLHF.